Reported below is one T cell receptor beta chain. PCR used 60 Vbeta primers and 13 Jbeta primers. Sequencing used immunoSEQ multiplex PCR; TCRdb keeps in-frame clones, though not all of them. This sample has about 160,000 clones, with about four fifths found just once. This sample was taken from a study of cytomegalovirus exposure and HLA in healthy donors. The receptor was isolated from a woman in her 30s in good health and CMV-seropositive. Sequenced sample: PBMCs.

DNA for the CDR3: TGTGCCAGCAGCTCCCCCAGGGGAAACTCCTACAATGAGCAGTTCTTC. Its translation: CASSSPRGNSYNEQFF. This rearrangement joins TRBV5-4 to TRBJ2-1; perhaps TRBD1 as D (6 bases). Germline CDR1 and CDR2: SGHNT and YYREEE (reference sequence). The CDR3 extends over 16 amino acids. V was shortened by 3 bases and J by 0 bases, with 13 bases between the two germline ends.